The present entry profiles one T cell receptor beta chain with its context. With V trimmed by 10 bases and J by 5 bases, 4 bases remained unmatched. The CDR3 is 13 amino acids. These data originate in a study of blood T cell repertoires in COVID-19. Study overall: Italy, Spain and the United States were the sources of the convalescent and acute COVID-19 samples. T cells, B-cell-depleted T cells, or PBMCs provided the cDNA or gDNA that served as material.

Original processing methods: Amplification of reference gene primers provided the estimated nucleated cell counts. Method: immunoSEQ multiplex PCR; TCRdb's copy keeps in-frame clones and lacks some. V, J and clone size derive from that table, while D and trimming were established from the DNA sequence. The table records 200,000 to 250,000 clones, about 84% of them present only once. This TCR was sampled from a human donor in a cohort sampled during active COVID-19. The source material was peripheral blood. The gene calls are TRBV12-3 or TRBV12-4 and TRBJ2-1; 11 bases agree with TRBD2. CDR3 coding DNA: TGTGCCAACAGACTAGCGGGGCACAATGAGCAGTTCTTC. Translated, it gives CANRLAGHNEQFF.